This T cell receptor (beta chain) was captured in a study of blood T cell repertoires in COVID-19. Study-level information: Acute and convalescent COVID-19 samples came from the United States, Italy and Spain.

Data came from immunoSEQ multiplex PCR; TCRdb stores just in-frame clones and leaves some out. The sample records 170,000 or so clones, around 80% being singletons. CDR3 length: 13 residues. The ends were cut back, 5 bases at V and 4 bases at J, with 11 bases in the middle. Germline lookup yields CDR1 MNHNY and CDR2 SVGAGI (reference sequence). This TCR was recovered from a middle-aged woman with COVID-19, enrolled during active disease. Material for sequencing was peripheral blood. The chain uses TRBV6-6 and TRBJ1-1; possible D gene TRBD1, 6 bases. The chain's CDR3 is CASSPPTGTEAFF. The CDR3 bases are TGTGCCAGCAGTCCACCGACAGGCACTGAAGCTTTCTTT.